Included here is one TCR beta chain sequence, with context. The target antigen is unknown. In the PCR, 60 Vbeta and 13 Jbeta primers were used. Data came from immunoSEQ multiplex PCR; TCRdb stores just in-frame clones and leaves some out. The sample has 100,000 to 120,000 clones, about four fifths seen once. This CDR3 spans 15 amino acids. Trimming took 5 bases from V and 5 from J; bases not matched to a gene: 8. From germline, CDR1 is SGHVS and CDR2 FNYEAQ. This sample is part of a study of cytomegalovirus exposure and HLA in healthy donors. General study points: By HLA locus, TCR association rates varied in a later analysis, with DRB1 showing the most and HLA-C the fewest. In a later analysis, at a false discovery rate of 0.05, some 15,000 TCR beta sequences were associated with HLA alleles. Common viral pathogens were later found to be apparently linked to several of the most significant clusters.

Sequenced sample: PBMCs. The receptor was derived from a man aged 35 to 55 in good health and CMV-seronegative. The V and J genes are TRBV7-6 and TRBJ1-4; 7 bases are a match to TRBD1. CDR3 sequence (DNA): TGTGCCAGCAGCCAACGGGACAGTCTAAATGAAAAACTGTTTTTT. Translation: CASSQRDSLNEKLFF.